This TCR beta chain was profiled in a study of regulatory T cells in long-lasting Graves disease. Regarding the study as a whole: Only peripheral blood was studied, not thyroid tissue.

Time point meaning: newly diagnosed GD, antithyroid drugs for less than 3 months. PBMC RNA was the source of the TCR library. For this clonotype: The antigen is not known.

iRepertoire HTBI primers and Arm-PCR of CDR3 regions built TCR beta libraries. In TCRdb, the multiplex PCR reads were re-called with MiXCR into one record per CDR3 protein. The data hold more than 400,000 distinct CDR3 sequences, with roughly 16% observed a single time. Germline CDR1 and CDR2: SGDLS and YYNGEE. Trimming removed 0 bases from V and 7 bases from J, with 11 bases in between. This CDR3 is built from 15 residues. The sample was also reused in another study, on T cells in Graves' hyperthyroidism and ophthalmopathy. Per that study: Criteria for exclusion of patients were uncontrolled infection, other autoimmune disease, pregnancy or lactation.

The rearrangement joins TRBV9 to TRBJ1-6; D is perhaps TRBD1 (5 bases). This TCR derives from a man between 40 and 49 years old with Graves disease. The material was peripheral blood mononuclear cells (PBMCs), obtained at new diagnosis, from a patient treated with antithyroid drugs. This chain's CDR3 is CASSVVAEGNSPLHF. The CDR3 DNA sequence: TGTGCCAGCAGCGTAGTAGCAGAGGGGAATTCACCCCTCCACTTT.